The 2 T cell receptor beta chains reported below all come from one sample, sequenced in a study of OX40 agonist ivuxolimab in advanced cancers. Sequencing used immunoSEQ multiplex PCR; TCRdb keeps in-frame clones, though not all of them. This table holds tens of thousands of clones, approximately 88% found once. The sequenced sample was CD4+ or CD8+ T cells sorted from blood, obtained in a trial of the OX40 agonist ivuxolimab. The source of these receptors is an adult with an advanced solid tumor such as melanoma, head and neck, liver or kidney cancer.

The gene calls are TRBV10-1 and TRBJ2-7; TRBD1 agrees at 9 bases. With 4 bases clipped from V and 1 base from J, the junction kept 8 bases outside the gene matches. Per the germline V gene, CDR1 is WNHNN and CDR2 is SYGVQD (reference sequence). The CDR3 is made up of 16 amino acids. The CDR3 spells CASSGAMGTGSYEQYF. The CDR3 DNA reads as TGCGCCAGCAGTGGTGCTATGGGGACAGGGTCCTACGAGCAGTACTTC.

By proportion, this clone is medium-sized. This specimen includes other DNA sequences encoding the same CDR3. The chain combines TRBV11-3 with TRBJ2-1, with TRBD2 matching 7 bases. The germline V gene has CDR1 SGHNT and CDR2 YENEEA. The trim removed 4 bases at V and 0 bases at J, leaving 6 bases unmatched. The CDR3 is 16 amino acids. CDR3 residues: CASSSRLAGSYNEQFF. The CDR3 DNA reads TGTGCCAGCAGCTCAAGACTAGCCGGCTCCTACAATGAGCAGTTCTTC.